Listed below are T cell receptor beta chains from one sample, sequenced in a study of cytomegalovirus exposure and HLA in healthy donors. This table comes from immunoSEQ multiplex PCR, and its TCRdb copy is limited to in-frame clones, with some not included. Here the sample spans around 120,000 clones, 80% being singletons. The specimen was PBMCs. Receptors were obtained from a female donor in good health and CMV-seropositive. Each CDR3 is given with its conserved first and last residue. Each record gives: CDR3 protein, CDR3 DNA, D gene, V gene, J gene, clone size. D genes are given only for firm matches. Only some rows state a clone size, as once, few, many or a class for expanded clones.

CDR3 protein: CASSEVFFRGTSTDTQYF
CDR3 DNA: TGTGCCAGCAGTGAAGTCTTTTTCAGGGGCACTAGCACAGATACGCAGTATTTT
D gene: -
V gene: TRBV6-1
J gene: TRBJ2-3
clone size: -

CDR3 protein: CASSPQAGTEAFF
CDR3 DNA: TGTGCCAGCTCACCCCAGGCGGGTACTGAAGCTTTCTTT
D gene: -
V gene: TRBV18
J gene: TRBJ1-1
clone size: -

CDR3 protein: CASSFSQTSTDTQYF
CDR3 DNA: TGTGCCAGCAGCTTTTCCCAGACAAGCACAGATACGCAGTATTTT
D gene: -
V gene: TRBV5-4
J gene: TRBJ2-3
clone size: -

CDR3 protein: CASSPQHAGYNEQFF
CDR3 DNA: TGTGCCAGCTCACCTCAACACGCGGGGTACAATGAGCAGTTCTTC
D gene: -
V gene: TRBV18
J gene: TRBJ2-1
clone size: -

CDR3 protein: CASRRLGNNEQFF
CDR3 DNA: TGTGCCAGCAGGCGACTAGGCAACAATGAGCAGTTCTTC
D gene: -
V gene: TRBV27
J gene: TRBJ2-1
clone size: -

CDR3 protein: CASSDRETQPQHF
CDR3 DNA: TGTGCCAGCAGCGACAGGGAGACTCAGCCCCAGCATTTT
D gene: TRBD1
V gene: TRBV27
J gene: TRBJ1-5
clone size: -

CDR3 protein: CASSLFVNTEAFF
CDR3 DNA: TGTGCCAGCAGCCTATTTGTGAACACTGAAGCTTTCTTT
D gene: -
V gene: TRBV7-2
J gene: TRBJ1-1
clone size: -

CDR3 protein: CASSQDSLGQGRHEQYF
CDR3 DNA: TGTGCCAGCAGCCAAGACAGTCTTGGACAGGGTCGCCACGAGCAGTACTTC
D gene: TRBD1
V gene: TRBV14
J gene: TRBJ2-7
clone size: once

CDR3 protein: CASKTGEGTGELFF
CDR3 DNA: TGTGCCAGCAAGACAGGGGAGGGCACCGGGGAGCTGTTTTTT
D gene: -
V gene: TRBV27
J gene: TRBJ2-2
clone size: -

CDR3 protein: CASSLGRGVPYEQYF
CDR3 DNA: TGTGCCAGCAGTCTCGGGAGGGGTGTACCATACGAGCAGTACTTC
D gene: TRBD2
V gene: TRBV7-9
J gene: TRBJ2-7
clone size: -

CDR3 protein: CASSIGQLQPQHF
CDR3 DNA: TGTGCCAGTAGTATCGGACAACTTCAGCCCCAGCATTTT
D gene: -
V gene: TRBV19
J gene: TRBJ1-5
clone size: -

CDR3 protein: CASSSTAGSYEQYF
CDR3 DNA: TGTGCCAGCAGTTCAACCGCGGGGAGCTACGAGCAGTACTTC
D gene: -
V gene: TRBV7-2
J gene: TRBJ2-7
clone size: -

CDR3 protein: CASSSPRDKPNYGYTF
CDR3 DNA: TGTGCCAGCAGCTCCCCAAGGGACAAACCTAACTATGGCTACACCTTC
D gene: -
V gene: TRBV11-3
J gene: TRBJ1-2
clone size: once

CDR3 protein: CASSLSAGNTEAFF
CDR3 DNA: TGTGCCAGCAGCTTATCGGCAGGCAACACTGAAGCTTTCTTT
D gene: -
V gene: TRBV7-9
J gene: TRBJ1-1
clone size: -

CDR3 protein: CASSQGAGVRTDTQYF
CDR3 DNA: TGCGCCAGCAGCCAAGGGGCGGGGGTCCGCACAGATACGCAGTATTTT
D gene: TRBD2
V gene: TRBV4-1
J gene: TRBJ2-3
clone size: -

CDR3 protein: CASSTGQGANEQFF
CDR3 DNA: TGCGCCAGCAGCACAGGACAGGGGGCCAATGAGCAGTTCTTC
D gene: TRBD1
V gene: TRBV5-1
J gene: TRBJ2-1
clone size: once

CDR3 protein: CASSPREEAFF
CDR3 DNA: TGTGCCAGCTCACCCCGGGAAGAAGCTTTCTTT
D gene: -
V gene: TRBV18
J gene: TRBJ1-1
clone size: once

CDR3 protein: CASSARQGYEQFF
CDR3 DNA: TGTGCCAGCAGTGCCCGACAGGGCTATGAGCAGTTCTTC
D gene: TRBD1
V gene: TRBV6-5
J gene: TRBJ2-1
clone size: -

CDR3 protein: CASSSGTGGYSNQPQHF
CDR3 DNA: TGTGCCAGCAGCTCCGGGACAGGGGGGTATAGCAATCAGCCCCAGCATTTT
D gene: TRBD1
V gene: TRBV7-2
J gene: TRBJ1-5
clone size: -

CDR3 protein: CASCTSGVRETQYF
CDR3 DNA: TGTGCCAGCTGCACTAGCGGGGTGAGAGAGACCCAGTACTTC
D gene: TRBD2
V gene: TRBV28
J gene: TRBJ2-5
clone size: -

CDR3 protein: CASSQTSTVNYGYTF
CDR3 DNA: TGCGCCAGCAGCCAGACCTCGACAGTTAACTATGGCTACACCTTC
D gene: -
V gene: TRBV4-1
J gene: TRBJ1-2
clone size: -

CDR3 protein: CASSRSGAITYEQYF
CDR3 DNA: TGTGCCAGCAGCCGGAGCGGGGCAATCACCTACGAGCAGTACTTC
D gene: TRBD2
V gene: TRBV6-6
J gene: TRBJ2-7
clone size: -

CDR3 protein: CASSLGGPANHEQYF
CDR3 DNA: TGTGCCAGCAGCTTAGGAGGGCCTGCAAACCACGAGCAGTACTTC
D gene: -
V gene: TRBV7-2
J gene: TRBJ2-7
clone size: -

CDR3 protein: CASSRTGYEQYF
CDR3 DNA: TGTGCCAGCAGCCGGACAGGCTACGAGCAGTACTTC
D gene: TRBD1
V gene: TRBV11-2
J gene: TRBJ2-7
clone size: -

CDR3 protein: CAISDGRGPLHF
CDR3 DNA: TGTGCCATCAGTGATGGCAGGGGTCCCCTCCACTTT
D gene: -
V gene: TRBV10-3
J gene: TRBJ1-6
clone size: -

CDR3 protein: CASSHLSTSSGNTIYF
CDR3 DNA: TGTGCCAGCAGCCACCTGTCGACAAGCTCTGGAAACACCATATATTTT
D gene: -
V gene: TRBV4-2
J gene: TRBJ1-3
clone size: -

CDR3 protein: CASSLGDIQETQYF
CDR3 DNA: TGCGCCAGCAGCCTGGGGGACATCCAAGAGACCCAGTACTTC
D gene: -
V gene: TRBV5-1
J gene: TRBJ2-5
clone size: -

CDR3 protein: CASSLVGTAGPLHF
CDR3 DNA: TGTGCCAGCAGCTTAGTTGGGACAGCAGGACCCCTCCACTTT
D gene: TRBD1
V gene: TRBV7-8
J gene: TRBJ1-6
clone size: -

CDR3 protein: CAWSHSIGDTIYF
CDR3 DNA: TGTGCCTGGAGCCATTCCATCGGGGACACCATATATTTT
D gene: -
V gene: TRBV30
J gene: TRBJ1-3
clone size: -

CDR3 protein: CASSLFIPLTGGQDTGELFF
CDR3 DNA: TGTGCCAGCAGTTTATTTATCCCATTGACAGGGGGCCAGGACACCGGGGAGCTGTTTTTT
D gene: TRBD1
V gene: TRBV27
J gene: TRBJ2-2
clone size: -

CDR3 protein: CASSPPNTISGNTIYF
CDR3 DNA: TGTGCCAGCAGTCCCCCGAATACAATCTCTGGAAACACCATATATTTT
D gene: -
V gene: TRBV28
J gene: TRBJ1-3
clone size: -

CDR3 protein: CASSEPREYGYTF
CDR3 DNA: TGTGCCAGCAGTGAACCGAGGGAATATGGCTACACCTTC
D gene: -
V gene: TRBV2
J gene: TRBJ1-2
clone size: -

CDR3 protein: CSERTVRDYGYTF
CDR3 DNA: TGCAGCGAGCGGACAGTAAGGGACTATGGCTACACCTTC
D gene: -
V gene: TRBV29-1
J gene: TRBJ1-2
clone size: -

CDR3 protein: CASSSNPGTVGETQYF
CDR3 DNA: TGTGCCAGCAGCTCAAACCCCGGGACAGTGGGTGAGACCCAGTACTTC
D gene: TRBD1
V gene: TRBV7-9
J gene: TRBJ2-5
clone size: -

CDR3 protein: CASSSLTGHNEKLFF
CDR3 DNA: TGCGCCAGCAGCTCACTGACAGGCCATAATGAAAAACTGTTTTTT
D gene: -
V gene: TRBV5-1
J gene: TRBJ1-4
clone size: -

CDR3 protein: CASSPRGAFKETQYF
CDR3 DNA: TGTGCCAGCAGCCCCCGTGGGGCCTTTAAAGAGACCCAGTACTTC
D gene: -
V gene: TRBV28
J gene: TRBJ2-5
clone size: -

CDR3 protein: CASSQDLDTAGGRGEEKLFF
CDR3 DNA: TGCGCCAGCAGCCAAGACCTGGACACCGCGGGGGGCCGCGGCGAGGAAAAACTGTTTTTT
D gene: -
V gene: TRBV4-1
J gene: TRBJ1-4
clone size: -